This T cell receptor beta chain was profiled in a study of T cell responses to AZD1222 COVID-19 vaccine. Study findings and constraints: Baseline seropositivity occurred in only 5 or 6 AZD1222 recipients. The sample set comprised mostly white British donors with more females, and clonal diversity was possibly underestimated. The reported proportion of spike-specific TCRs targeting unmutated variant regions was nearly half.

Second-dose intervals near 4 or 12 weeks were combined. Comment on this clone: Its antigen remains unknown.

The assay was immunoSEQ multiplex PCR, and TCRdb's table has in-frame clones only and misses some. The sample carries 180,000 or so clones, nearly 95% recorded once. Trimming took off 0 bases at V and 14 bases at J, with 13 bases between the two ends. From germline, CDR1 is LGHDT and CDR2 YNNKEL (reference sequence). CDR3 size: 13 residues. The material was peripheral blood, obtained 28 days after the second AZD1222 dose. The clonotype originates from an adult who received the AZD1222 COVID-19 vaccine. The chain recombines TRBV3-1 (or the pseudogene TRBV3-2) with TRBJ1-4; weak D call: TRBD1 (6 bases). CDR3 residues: CASSQDRGGALFF. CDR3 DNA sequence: TGTGCCAGCAGCCAAGATCGGGGGGGGGCTCTGTTTTTT.